This T cell receptor beta chain is drawn from a study of blood T cell repertoires in COVID-19. Overall study context: Collection of acute and convalescent COVID-19 samples took place in the United States, Italy and Spain. PBMCs, B-cell-depleted T cells, or T cells provided the cDNA or gDNA that made up the material.

The germline V gene encodes CDR1 KGHSH and CDR2 LQKENI. The V gene end was trimmed by 3 bases and the J gene end by 1 base; junction bases not matched to a gene: 14. There are 20 residues in the CDR3. As handled by the study authors: Reference gene primers were amplified, and this amplification served to estimate nucleated cell counts. Here immunoSEQ multiplex PCR was the method, and the copy in TCRdb shows in-frame clones only, minus some. V, J and clone size derive from that table, while D and trimming were established from the DNA sequence. The table has fewer than 200,000 clones, around nine tenths seen once.

The chain links TRBV18 to TRBJ2-3, with TRBD2 identical over 12 bases. The sequenced sample consisted of peripheral blood. The TCR comes from a man aged 55 to 70 with active or convalescent COVID-19. CDR3 coding DNA: TGTGCCAGCTCACCCAGACCGATGACTAGCGGGGGCTTCGGCACAGATACGCAGTATTTT. Translating it yields CASSPRPMTSGGFGTDTQYF. The entire variable domain, with the rest obtained from reference TRBV18 and TRBJ2-3, is as follows: NAGVMQNPRHLVRRRGQEARLRCSPMKGHSHVYWYRQLPEEGLKFMVYLQKENIIDESGMPKERFSAEFPKEGPSILRIQQVVRGDSAAYFCASSPRPMTSGGFGTDTQYFGPGTRLTVL.